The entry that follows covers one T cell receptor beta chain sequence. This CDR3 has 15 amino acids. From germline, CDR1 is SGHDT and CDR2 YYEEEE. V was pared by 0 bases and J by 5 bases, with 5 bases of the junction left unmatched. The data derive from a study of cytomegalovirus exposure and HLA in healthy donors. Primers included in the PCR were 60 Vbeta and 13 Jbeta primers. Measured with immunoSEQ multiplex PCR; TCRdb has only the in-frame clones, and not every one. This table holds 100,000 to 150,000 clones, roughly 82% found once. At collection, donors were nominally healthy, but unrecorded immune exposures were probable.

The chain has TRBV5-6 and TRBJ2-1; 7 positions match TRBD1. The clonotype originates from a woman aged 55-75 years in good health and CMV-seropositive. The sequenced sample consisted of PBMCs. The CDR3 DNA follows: TGTGCCAGCAGCTTGGCTGGGGACAGCCACAATGAGCAGTTCTTC. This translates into CASSLAGDSHNEQFF.